The 8 T cell receptor beta chains below come from one sample, sequenced in a study of beta chain features in type 1 diabetes. The investigators reverse transcribed all of the isolated RNA, so they sequenced expressed TCRB transcripts. Using immunoSEQ multiplex PCR, the repertoire was profiled, and TCRdb retains in-frame clones only, with some absent. The data show 860,000 or so clones, with 15% to 20% seen just once and roughly 0.025% held by the top ten. Sequencing was done on a sample of naive CD4+ T cells from blood. The receptors derive from a woman aged 18-35 years in good health.

There are a few counts of this clone. The CDR3 nucleotides are TGTGCCAGCAGCCTGACTAGTATATACGAGCAGTACTTC. Its protein is CASSLTSIYEQYF. J is TRBJ2-7 and V is TRBV11-2; TRBD2 is a possible D gene (6 bases). The germline V gene has CDR1 SGHAT and CDR2 FQNNGV. This CDR3 is 13 amino acids long. The V and J ends lost 5 bases and 4 bases respectively, with 12 bases between them. The entire variable domain, with the rest obtained from reference TRBV11-2 and TRBJ2-7, is as follows: EAGVAQSPRYKIIEKRQSVAFWCNPISGHATLYWYQQILGQGPKLLIQFQNNGVVDDSQLPKDRFSAERLKGVDSTLKIQPAKLEDSAVYLCASSLTSIYEQYFGPGTRLTVT.

The chain recombines TRBV11-1 with TRBJ2-3; D ambiguous. There are 15 residues in the CDR3. Trimming stripped 0 bases from V and 2 bases from J, with 9 bases between. Germline V gene data show CDR1 as SGHAT and CDR2 as FQDESV (reference sequence). This CDR3 is CASSLAAQYTDTQYF. CDR3 nucleotides: TGTGCCAGCAGCTTAGCGGCCCAATACACAGATACGCAGTATTTT.

The rearrangement links TRBV29-1 to TRBJ2-7; D unclear. The CDR3 consists of 12 residues. Germline assignment: CDR1 SQVTM and CDR2 ANQGSEA. V lost 4 bases to trimming and J lost 5 bases, with 12 bases between them. Written as DNA, the CDR3 is TGCAGCGTTGTGTGGGGTTCACACGAGCAGTACTTC. Protein: CSVVWGSHEQYF.

This clone was recorded once. The V gene is TRBV15, the J gene TRBJ1-1; D might be TRBD1 (6 bases). The CDR3 contains 15 residues. The germline V and J ends were trimmed by 1 base and 2 bases, with 11 bases remaining between them. Germline CDR1 is LNHNV and CDR2 is YYDKDF (reference sequence). The CDR3 DNA follows: TGTGCCACCAGCAGAGTAGTAGGGGGAAACACTGAAGCTTTCTTT. Encoded protein: CATSRVVGGNTEAFF.

Concerning this clone: In the same sample, other DNA sequences code for this CDR3. The V call is TRBV2, the J call TRBJ1-2, with TRBD1 matching over 8 bases. The V segment lost 5 bases and the J segment 3 bases; nucleotides outside the gene matches: 11. CDR3 length: 16 amino acids. Germline V gene sequence: CDR1 SNHLY, CDR2 FYNNEI. The CDR3 nucleotides read TGTGCCAGCAGTTCTCCCGGACAGGGCGAGGACTATGGCTACACCTTC. Its translation is CASSSPGQGEDYGYTF.

The chain joins TRBV4-2 to TRBJ1-2; TRBD1 is a possible D gene (5 bases). The V gene lost 0 bases and the J gene lost 4 bases, with 12 bases spanning the gap. Germline V gene lookup returns CDR1 LGHNA and CDR2 YNFKEQ. The CDR3 is 15 amino acids. In DNA form, the CDR3 reads TGTGCCAGCAGCCAAGACGGGACCGATCCCTATGGCTACACCTTC. Its protein is CASSQDGTDPYGYTF.

V usage is TRBV2 and J usage is TRBJ2-1; 7 positions match TRBD1. Looked up from germline, CDR1 is SNHLY and CDR2 is FYNNEI. The J segment lost 12 bases and the V segment lost 6 bases, leaving 8 bases of the junction unmatched. The CDR3 has 12 amino acids. The CDR3 spells CASRGQQQRQFF. The CDR3 DNA sequence: TGTGCCAGCAGGGGACAGCAACAGAGGCAGTTCTTC.

The table lists this clone with a few counts. The rearrangement joins TRBV28 to TRBJ2-1; D gene unclear. The CDR3 is 13 residues long. V was clipped by 6 bases and J by 4 bases, with 10 bases between them. Germline loops: CDR1 MDHEN, CDR2 SYDVKM. Here the CDR3 DNA reads TGTGCCAGCAGGGGCAGTTATTACAATGAGCAGTTCTTC. This sequence encodes CASRGSYYNEQFF.